The present entry profiles one T cell receptor (beta chain) with its context. This clone was picked up a small number of times. The clone's antigen remains unknown. No base quality values were provided; no much bigger clone lies one nucleotide off. The donors were healthy, HIV-negative adults who had no recently reported acute infections or vaccinations. All donors were Caucasian adults living in Nashville, Tennessee, USA. For unsorted samples, 100 million or so PBMCs were counted, and genomic DNA was extracted using the QIAamp DNA Blood Mini kit. Blood was obtained by leukapheresis, after which PBMCs were separated by Ficoll-Histopaque density gradient centrifugation and cryopreserved in liquid nitrogen vapor phase. These data originate in a study of shared clonotypes between healthy human individuals (dated by TCRdb to 2020 to 2021). In terms of the full investigation: A couple of women and a few men aged 18 to 49 years were included in the cohort. Blood TCR repertoires of five healthy adults were deeply sequenced to estimate repertoire size and the extent of clonotype sharing between individuals. To increase sequencing depth and limit assay-specific biases, different laboratories used diverse techniques to prepare libraries and sequence TCR repertoires. Leukapheresis yielded between about 0.85 and 10 billion PBMCs per donor. General conclusions and limits of the study: Pairwise subsampling indicated that sequencing depth was expected to affect the degree of clonotype sharing among donors. Sampling was restricted to blood, and TCR repertoires in tissues likely differ from the TCR repertoires found in blood. Because the study included only a small number of donors, the genetic and exposure-history diversity represented was limited.

Counted from cysteine to phenylalanine, this CDR3 has 15 amino acids. The kept DNA is CDR3 alone, 45 bases in frame from the first base. CDR1 and CDR2 are drawn from the germline V gene: SNHLY, FYNNEI. After removal of 4 bases from V and 3 bases from J, the junction retains 9 bases not matched to a gene. TCR CDR3 regions were amplified from genomic DNA by multiplex PCR using the deep immunoSEQ assay. Extracted genomic DNA from each cell subset was spread evenly across all wells of several immunoSEQ 96-well plates, with each plate serving as a replicate. For unsorted PBMC, 250 to 350 ng of genomic DNA, equivalent to 25,000 to 35,000 T cell genomes, went into each replicate PCR. Unsorted PBMC genomic DNA was sequenced across ten immunoSEQ deep assay plates. The purified libraries were quantified using a Qubit 3.0 fluorometer, sized with a Bioanalyzer 2100, and then quantified again using the KAPA Library Quantification kit. Every immunoSEQ 96-well plate was sequenced on a separate single-read 150-cycle Illumina NextSeq 550 flow cell. Regarding the original processing steps: Because only junctional sequences without quality scores were contained in the immunoSEQ output, filtering matching that applied to full-length reads could not be performed. Sequences were annotated with PyIR, a Python wrapper for IgBLAST v1.9, using IMGT germline references to assign V/J genes and CDR3. Reads were filtered out if the reads had weak V/J assignments (E-value above 1e-6), no CDR3, stop codons, out-of-frame junctions, or ambiguous translated residues. V3J clonotypes were defined by identical inferred V gene, J gene, and CDR3 amino acid sequence. To compute the percentage overlap between repertoires, the number of shared unique clonotypes was divided by the size of the smaller repertoire. RTK rarefaction, the Chao1 estimator, and Recon v2.1 estimates of unobserved clonotypes were used to assess repertoire richness. TCRdb carries this immuneACCESS record with in-frame sequences only. Its versions omit some clonotypes, under half of them owing to an unresolved V gene in the studies checked, with the rest unexplained. V and J calls and clone size follow that table, whereas D and trimming were derived from the DNA. For this sample the table gives about 490,000 clones, of which 76% were detected only once. 10% to 15% of the sample goes to the ten largest clones.

This receptor chain uses TRBV2 and TRBJ2-7, with TRBD2 matching 7 junction bases. The sample comprised PBMCs. The receptor's source is a woman aged 40-49 years in good health. Some clones in this sample may be carry-over from other donors' samples. The nucleotide sequence is given as TGTGCCAGCAGTGCGGGGAGGGGTTCAGGCTACGAGCAGTACTTC. This gives the protein CASSAGRGSGYEQYF.